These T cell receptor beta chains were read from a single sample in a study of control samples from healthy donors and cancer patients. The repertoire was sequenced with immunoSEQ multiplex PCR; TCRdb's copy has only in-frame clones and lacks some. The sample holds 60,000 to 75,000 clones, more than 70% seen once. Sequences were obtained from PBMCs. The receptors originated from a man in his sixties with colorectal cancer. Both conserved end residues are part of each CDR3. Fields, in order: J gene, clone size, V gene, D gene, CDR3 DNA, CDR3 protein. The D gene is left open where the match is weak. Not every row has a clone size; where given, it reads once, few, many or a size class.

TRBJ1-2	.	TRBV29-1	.	TGCAGCGTTGAAGTCGCGACAGTTAACTATGGCTACACCTTC	CSVEVATVNYGYTF
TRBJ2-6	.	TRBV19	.	TGTGCCAGTAGTATGGGGGTTGTCAACGTCCTGACTTTC	CASSMGVVNVLTF
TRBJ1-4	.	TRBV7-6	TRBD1	TGTGCCAGCAGCCTCCGGGACAGGGTAGGCGAAAAACTGTTTTTT	CASSLRDRVGEKLFF
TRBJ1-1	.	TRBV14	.	TGTGCCAGCAGCCAATTGGGGCGGGGGAACACTGAAGCTTTCTTT	CASSQLGRGNTEAFF
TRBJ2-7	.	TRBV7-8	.	TGTGCCAGCAGCTCCCAATTCCTTAGAGAGCAGTACTTC	CASSSQFLREQYF
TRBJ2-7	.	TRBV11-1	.	TGTGCCAGCAGCTTAGGGGACGGGCCCTACGAGCAGTACTTC	CASSLGDGPYEQYF
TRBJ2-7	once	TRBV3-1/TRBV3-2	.	TGTGCCAGCAGCCAAAGAATCCGGGTCGGCGAGCAGTACTTC	CASSQRIRVGEQYF
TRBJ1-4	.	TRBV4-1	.	TGCGCCAGCTTAAGTGTAGGCAGTGAAAAACTGTTTTTT	CASLSVGSEKLFF
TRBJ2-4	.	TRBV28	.	TGTGCCAGCAGTTCACTACAGCCAACAAAAAACATTCAGTACTTC	CASSSLQPTKNIQYF
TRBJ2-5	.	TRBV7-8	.	TGTGCCAGCAGCTTAGGAGATGGGGCAGGGGAGACCCAGTACTTC	CASSLGDGAGETQYF
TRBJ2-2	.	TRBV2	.	TGTGCGACCGAGGGGGGCCGAGGGGCCGGGGAGCTGTTTTTT	CATEGGRGAGELFF
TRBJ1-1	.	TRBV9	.	TGTGCCAGCAGCGGACGGAACACTGAAGCTTTCTTT	CASSGRNTEAFF
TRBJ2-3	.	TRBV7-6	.	TGTGCCAGCAGCTCGGGGGTTCCAGATACGCAGTATTTT	CASSSGVPDTQYF
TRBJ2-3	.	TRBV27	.	TGTGCCAGCAAGCTCCCCGGCACAGATACGCAGTATTTT	CASKLPGTDTQYF
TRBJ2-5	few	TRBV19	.	TGTGCCACCCGTAATTTTGGCGGGCGGGGGACCCAGTACTTC	CATRNFGGRGTQYF
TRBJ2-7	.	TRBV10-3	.	TGTGCCATCAGGCGGGGCGGGTCGAGCGAGCAGTACTTC	CAIRRGGSSEQYF
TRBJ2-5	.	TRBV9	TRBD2	TGTGCCCCCCGCGTAGACGGGGGGGCTGGGGAGACCCAGTACTTC	CAPRVDGGAGETQYF
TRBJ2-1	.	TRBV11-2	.	TGTGCCAGCAGCCTCGGGCTGGGGGATGAGCAGTTCTTC	CASSLGLGDEQFF
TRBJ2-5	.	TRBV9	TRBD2	TGTGCCAGCAGCGTAAGCGGGGGGGGAGAGACCCAGTACTTC	CASSVSGGGETQYF
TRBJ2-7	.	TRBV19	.	TGTGCCAGTAGTCTACTCCAAGGGGAGCAGTACTTC	CASSLLQGEQYF
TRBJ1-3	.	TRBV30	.	TGTGCCTGGAGGAGCACGAGGCCGGGAAACACCATATATTTT	CAWRSTRPGNTIYF
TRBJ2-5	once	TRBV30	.	TGTGCCTGGAGTGTACTGAGGGGGGAGACCCAGTACTTC	CAWSVLRGETQYF